The TCR beta chain described here comes from a study of tumor-infiltrating lymphocytes in primary liver carcinoma. Joint extraction of RNA and DNA used about 17-30 mg of bulk tissue that was unsorted. From approximately 450 ng total RNA, TCR beta cDNA was generated with a primer in the constant region. Libraries for TCR beta were built through three nested multiplex PCR rounds, which together made up a slightly modified ARM-PCR procedure. Primers for the first two PCR rounds were TRBV1-TRBV30 forward primers and a C-beta reverse primer (roughly 9 cycles per round). One entry per CDR3 protein, called by TCRdb with MiXCR from the multiplex PCR reads. In the table there are approximately 37,000 distinct CDR3 sequences, roughly 74% of which are singletons. V was trimmed by 11 bases and J by 7 bases, leaving 17 bases between them. The CDR3 covers 12 residues.

The V and J genes are TRBV12-3 or TRBV12-4 and TRBJ1-1; unclear D gene. The clonotype originates from a man aged 35 to 55 with primary liver carcinoma and hepatitis B virus infection. Sequenced sample: liver tumor tissue from sampling region 4. Subset of the sample: tumor region T4, right-lateral pole. CDR3 DNA sequence: TGTGCCGGTACGGGATATGGCGGTGAAGCTTTCTTT. As protein: CAGTGYGGEAFF.